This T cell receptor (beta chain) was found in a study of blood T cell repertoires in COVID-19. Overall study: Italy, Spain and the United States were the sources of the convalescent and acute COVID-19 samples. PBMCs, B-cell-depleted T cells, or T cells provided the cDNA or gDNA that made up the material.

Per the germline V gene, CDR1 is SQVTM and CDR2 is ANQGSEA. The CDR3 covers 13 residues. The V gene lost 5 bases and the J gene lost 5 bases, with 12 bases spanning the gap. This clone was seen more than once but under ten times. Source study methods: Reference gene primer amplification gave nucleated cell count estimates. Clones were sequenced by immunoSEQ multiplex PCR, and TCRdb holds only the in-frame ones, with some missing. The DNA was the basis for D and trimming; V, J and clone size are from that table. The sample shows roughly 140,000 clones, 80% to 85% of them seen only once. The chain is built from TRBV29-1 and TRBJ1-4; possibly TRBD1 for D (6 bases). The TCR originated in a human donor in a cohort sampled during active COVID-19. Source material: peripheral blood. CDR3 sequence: CSVLGQPNEKLFF. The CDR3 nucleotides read TGCAGCGTTCTTGGACAGCCGAATGAAAAACTGTTTTTT.